The 8 T cell receptor beta chains given below trace back to one sample, sequenced in a study of T cells in localized non-small cell lung cancer. Using immunoSEQ multiplex PCR, the repertoire was profiled, and TCRdb retains in-frame clones only, with some absent. The sample lists some 41,000 clones; roughly four fifths were seen once. Sequencing used PBMCs, obtained before any cancer treatment. The receptors here all came from a man between 40 and 70 years old with stage II lung adenocarcinoma.

This sequence joins TRBV5-6 and TRBJ2-5, with 10 bases identical to TRBD1. The CDR3 length is 14 residues. Losses at the gene ends were 3 bases for V and 4 bases for J; bases not matched to a gene: 3. CDR1 SGHDT and CDR2 YYEEEE come from the germline V gene. The CDR3 spells CASSWGTGVETQYF. CDR3 sequence (DNA): TGTGCCAGCAGCTGGGGGACAGGGGTAGAGACCCAGTACTTC.

This clone occurred a few times. The chain employs TRBV19 and TRBJ1-5, with D possibly matching TRBD1 (5 bases). V was shortened by 5 bases and J by 7 bases, with 18 bases between the two germline ends. CDR1 and CDR2 (germline): LNHDA, SQIVND (reference sequence). CDR3 length equals 15 residues. This chain's CDR3 is CASSPNKGLGQPQHF. The CDR3 bases are TGTGCCAGTAGTCCTAATAAGGGGCTAGGACAGCCCCAGCATTTT.

The chain carries TRBV28 and TRBJ2-1, with D perhaps matching TRBD2 (5 bases). Germline assignment: CDR1 MDHEN and CDR2 SYDVKM. Trimming stripped 3 bases from V and 3 bases from J, with 15 bases between. This CDR3 comprises 16 residues. CDR3 coding DNA: TGTGCCAGCAGTTTGCAAGGGCGGGCCTTCTACAATGAGCAGTTCTTC. Its protein product is CASSLQGRAFYNEQFF.

The chain has TRBV27 and TRBJ1-2; 9 nucleotides line up with TRBD1. From germline, CDR1 is MNHEY and CDR2 SMNVEV (reference sequence). The CDR3 sequence is 13 residues long. V was clipped by 9 bases and J by 4 bases; unmatched bases: 6. The CDR3 region has the DNA TGTGCCAGTGGTCCGGGACAGGGCTATGGCTACACCTTC. Protein sequence: CASGPGQGYGYTF.

The V call is TRBV2, the J call TRBJ2-5; tentative D call: TRBD2 (5 bases). Germline V CDR1 and CDR2: SNHLY, FYNNEI. The CDR3 length is 18 residues. Trimming pared 3 bases from V and 1 base from J, leaving 21 bases between. The CDR3 here is CASSEEPRYGLSQETQYF. The CDR3 bases are TGTGCCAGCAGTGAGGAACCTCGATATGGACTCAGCCAAGAGACCCAGTACTTC.

The chain recombines TRBV5-5 with TRBJ1-6; 8 nucleotides line up with TRBD1. This CDR3 region has 13 residues. V was pared by 3 bases and J by 9 bases, with 2 bases of the junction left unmatched. The germline V gene has CDR1 SGHKS and CDR2 YYEKEE (reference sequence). For the CDR3, the DNA is TGTGCCAGCAGCTCGGGACAGGCTTCACCCCTCCACTTT. Translating gives CASSSGQASPLHF.

This clone has a handful of counts. This chain joins TRBV5-4 and TRBJ2-2, with TRBD2 identical over 8 bases. Germline-derived CDR1 and CDR2 are SGHNT and YYREEE (reference sequence). The length of the CDR3 is 15 residues. The junction had 8 bases not matched to a gene; V was cut back by 4 bases and J by 6 bases. CDR3 loop: CASSPGSGSAGELFF. DNA of the CDR3: TGTGCCAGCAGCCCGGGGAGCGGGAGTGCCGGGGAGCTGTTTTTT.

For this clone: This CDR3 fails to terminate in the conserved phenylalanine or tryptophan, so it likely reflects a read error. The DNA is left out, because the CDR3 cannot be placed on it with certainty; the CDR3 is given as TCRdb lists it. The chain has TRBV11-2 and TRBJ2-4; the table assigns TRBD2, which was not confirmed against the DNA. Germline values: CDR1 SGHAT, CDR2 FQNNGV. The CDR3 has 12 amino acids, counting both end residues. The CDR3 region is CASSLFKGGLHV.